Listed here is a single T cell receptor (beta chain). Per germline, CDR1 SGDLS and CDR2 YYNGEE. Trimming at V came to 4 bases and at J to 1 base, leaving 17 bases not matched to a gene. The CDR3 extends over 20 amino acids. This record comes from a study of shared T cell receptors in the human thymus. The method was immunoSEQ multiplex PCR; TCRdb's version includes in-frame clones alone and lacks a portion of them. The sample contains more than 550,000 clones, approximately 85% of which appear only once. The sample also formed part of further work on human thymus T cells.

The origin of this receptor is a girl younger than two with a congenital heart defect. The chain is built from TRBV9 and TRBJ2-2; TRBD1 agrees at 9 bases. Material: thymocytes. CDR3 in amino acids: CASSPFPRDREKKNTGELFF. CDR3 nucleotides: TGTGCCAGCAGCCCCTTTCCCCGGGACAGGGAAAAAAAGAACACCGGGGAGCTGTTTTTT.